These 20 T cell receptor beta chains were all obtained from the same sample, sequenced in a study of OX40 agonist ivuxolimab in advanced cancers. Method: immunoSEQ multiplex PCR; TCRdb's copy keeps in-frame clones and lacks some. Here the sample spans fewer than 70,000 clones, 90% to 95% being singletons. The sequencing here drew on CD4+ or CD8+ T cells sorted from blood, taken in a trial of the OX40 agonist ivuxolimab. The receptors come from an adult with an advanced solid tumor such as melanoma, head and neck, liver or kidney cancer.

The sample holds one count of this clone. The gene calls are TRBV29-1 and TRBJ1-2; D unclear. V was pared by 7 bases and J by 7 bases, with 19 bases between. The CDR3 has 13 amino acids. The germline gives CDR1 SQVTM, CDR2 ANQGSEA. CDR3 residues: CSATRAGIPGYTF. As DNA, the CDR3 is TGCAGCGCCACAAGGGCAGGCATCCCTGGCTACACCTTC.

The rearrangement joins TRBV6-5 to TRBJ1-2, with TRBD1 matching 7 bases. The CDR3 runs to 14 residues. Germline lookup yields CDR1 MNHEY and CDR2 SVGAGI. V shed 2 bases, J shed 4 bases, and the junction held 4 bases outside the gene matches. Here the CDR3 DNA reads TGTGCCAGCAGTTACAGTTCAGGGGGCTATGGCTACACCTTC. This encodes CASSYSSGGYGYTF.

This chain joins TRBV19 and TRBJ2-1; no reliable D call. The CDR3 is 13 amino acids. With 1 base removed from V and 6 bases from J, the gap between germline ends came to 7 bases. Germline V lookup: CDR1 LNHDA, CDR2 SQIVND (reference sequence). The CDR3, as DNA: TGTGCCAGTAGTATAGGCACCGTCAATGAGCAGTTCTTC. It codes for CASSIGTVNEQFF.

The chain carries TRBV5-4 and TRBJ2-1; no reliable D call. The CDR3 contains 15 residues. Germline-derived CDR1 and CDR2 are SGHNT and YYREEE (reference sequence). With 0 bases removed from V and 5 bases from J, the gap between germline ends came to 12 bases. The CDR3 DNA reads as TGTGCCAGCAGCTTGGGCAAGAACAACGACAATGAGCAGTTCTTC. Translated, it gives CASSLGKNNDNEQFF.

The chain recombines TRBV21-1 with TRBJ1-6; TRBD1, as called in the table, went unchecked against the DNA. TRBV21-1 is a pseudogene. The CDR3 contains 17 residues. DNA for the CDR3: TGTGCCAGCAGCAAAGGACAGGCTCCATCCTTATCTTCACCCCTCCACTTT. It translates to CASSKGQAPSLSSPLHF.

This clone appeared a single time. The chain links TRBV7-9 to TRBJ2-1, with D hard to call. This CDR3 region has 15 residues. Germline V gives CDR1 SEHNR, CDR2 FQNEAQ (reference sequence). Trimming cost V 5 bases and J 5 bases, with 16 bases left between them. The CDR3: CASSPGGSRHNEQFF. The CDR3 coding sequence is TGTGCCAGCAGCCCTGGTGGGTCTCGGCACAATGAGCAGTTCTTC.

V and J are TRBV6-1 and TRBJ1-3; D uncertain. The CDR3 length is 15 residues. Trimming stripped 6 bases from V and 3 bases from J, with 15 bases between. Germline values: CDR1 MNHNS, CDR2 SASEGT. In DNA form, the CDR3 reads TGTGCCAGCAGCCAGGTCGGGCTGATTGGAAACACCATATATTTT. It is translated as CASSQVGLIGNTIYF.

This chain uses TRBV30 with TRBJ2-1; no reliable D call. Germline CDR1 is GTSNPN and CDR2 is SVGIG (reference sequence). V lost 5 bases and J lost 7, with 12 bases in between. The CDR3 has 12 amino acids. The CDR3 protein is CAWVNHQNEQFF. CDR3 DNA: TGTGCCTGGGTCAATCATCAGAATGAGCAGTTCTTC.

The chain combines TRBV2 with TRBJ2-7; D remains ambiguous. The CDR3 spans 14 residues. In germline, CDR1 is SNHLY, CDR2 FYNNEI. The V and J ends lost 6 bases and 0 bases respectively, with 12 bases between them. As DNA, the CDR3 is TGTGCCAGCAGAGCTGGTGAGAGCTCCTACGAGCAGTACTTC. Its protein product is CASRAGESSYEQYF.

This clone was seen just once. The V call is TRBV27, the J call TRBJ2-3, with TRBD2 matching over 11 bases. CDR1 and CDR2 from the germline V gene are MNHEY and SMNVEV (reference sequence). J was trimmed by 2 bases and V by 6 bases; bases with no gene match: 7. The CDR3 length is 16 residues. CDR3 amino acids: CASSERTSGSTDTQYF. CDR3 DNA: TGTGCCAGCAGCGAAAGGACTAGCGGGTCCACAGATACGCAGTATTTT.

The CDR3: CSVEREGLAGVIGNEQFF. The CDR3, as DNA: TGCAGCGTTGAAAGGGAAGGACTAGCGGGAGTAATTGGCAATGAGCAGTTCTTC. The rearrangement links TRBV29-1 to TRBJ2-1, with TRBD2 identical over 13 bases. The CDR3 spans 18 residues. V shed 2 bases, J shed 6 bases, and the junction held 13 bases outside the gene matches. Per the germline V gene, CDR1 is SQVTM and CDR2 is ANQGSEA.

This rearrangement joins TRBV29-1 to TRBJ1-1; 8 bases agree with TRBD1. V was pared by 3 bases and J by 6 bases, with 9 bases of the junction left unmatched. The CDR3 is 14 residues long. Germline V lookup: CDR1 SQVTM, CDR2 ANQGSEA. CDR3 coding DNA: TGCAGCGTTGACGGGGAACAGGGGGGCCCTGAAGCTTTCTTT. Translated: CSVDGEQGGPEAFF.

CDR3 residues: CASSQVGPDHEQFF. The CDR3 DNA follows: TGCGCCAGCAGCCAAGTGGGTCCCGACCATGAGCAGTTCTTC. The chain is built from TRBV4-3 and TRBJ2-1; D not certain. The V gene lost 1 base and the J gene lost 8 bases, with 12 bases spanning the gap. Germline loops: CDR1 LGHNA, CDR2 YSLEER. CDR3 length: 14 residues.

The chain is built from TRBV10-2 and TRBJ2-7; 10 nucleotides line up with TRBD2. The CDR3 is made up of 17 amino acids. The V and J ends lost 0 bases and 1 base, in that order; junction bases with no gene match: 6. The germline V gene encodes CDR1 WSHSY and CDR2 SAAADI. The CDR3 reads CASSESRLAGPSYEQYV. The CDR3, as DNA: TGCGCCAGCAGTGAGTCTCGACTAGCGGGCCCGTCCTACGAGCAGTACGTC.

The J gene is TRBJ2-5, the V gene TRBV7-9; no clear D. The germline V gene has CDR1 SEHNR and CDR2 FQNEAQ (reference sequence). This CDR3 contains 13 residues. Trimming left V 8 bases short and J 2 bases short, with 12 bases between. CDR3 bases: TGTGCCAGCGTCTCTGCCCAGCAAGAGACCCAGTACTTC. Translating it yields CASVSAQQETQYF.

The chain carries TRBV2 and TRBJ2-7; TRBD2 matches 8 bases. Germline CDR1 is SNHLY and CDR2 is FYNNEI. Trimming at V came to 3 bases and at J to 7 bases, leaving 11 bases not matched to a gene. The CDR3 is made up of 15 amino acids. For the CDR3, the DNA is TGTGCCAGCAGTGATGCGTCGGGAGGGCCCGGGGAGCAGTACTTC. The encoded protein is CASSDASGGPGEQYF.

This clone was seen only once. The chain is built from TRBV7-8 and TRBJ2-1, with 9 bases lining up with TRBD2. Germline CDR1 and CDR2: SGHVS and FQNEAQ. This CDR3 is built from 16 residues. J was trimmed by 7 bases and V by 0 bases; bases with no gene match: 7. CDR3 loop: CASSLAPRLAANEQFF. The CDR3 coding sequence is TGTGCCAGCAGCTTAGCTCCCCGACTAGCGGCAAATGAGCAGTTCTTC. Using reference TRBV7-8 and TRBJ2-1 for the parts outside the CDR3, the full variable domain is GAGVSQSPRYKVAKRGQDVALRCDPISGHVSLFWYQQALGQGPEFLTYFQNEAQLDKSGLPSDRFFAERPEGSVSTLKIQRTQQEDSAVYLCASSLAPRLAANEQFFGPGTRLTVL.

V usage is TRBV27 and J usage is TRBJ1-5; TRBD1 matches 8 bases. From germline, CDR1 is MNHEY and CDR2 SMNVEV (reference sequence). The ends lost 6 bases at V and 5 bases at J; junction bases unmatched: 9. The CDR3 loop spans 15 amino acids. Here the CDR3 DNA reads TGTGCCAGCAGCCCGACAGGGGCTGGCCATCAGCCCCAGCATTTT. It translates to CASSPTGAGHQPQHF.

The chain employs TRBV7-6 and TRBJ1-2, with D perhaps TRBD1 (6 bases). V was shortened by 5 bases and J by 0 bases, with 22 bases between the two germline ends. The CDR3 sequence is 18 residues long. The germline V gene encodes CDR1 SGHVS and CDR2 FNYEAQ. The CDR3 DNA reads as TGTGCCAGCAGCCAAGGATTTGGGGGGCAGACAGCTAACTATGGCTACACCTTC. Protein product: CASSQGFGGQTANYGYTF.

The chain carries TRBV14 and TRBJ2-3; TRBD1 agrees at 10 bases. Germline V gives CDR1 SGHDN, CDR2 FVKESK. The CDR3 spans 16 residues. The trim removed 4 bases at V and 1 base at J, leaving 5 bases unmatched. In DNA form, the CDR3 reads TGTGCCAGCAGCCTTCCCGGGACAGGGGGCACAGATACGCAGTATTTT. Translating it yields CASSLPGTGGTDTQYF.